This T cell receptor (beta chain) came from a study of cytomegalovirus exposure and HLA in healthy donors. Use of 60 Vbeta and 13 Jbeta primers characterized the PCR. Some clones are missing from TCRdb's copy, which holds only in-frame ones; the method was immunoSEQ multiplex PCR. The table lists tens of thousands of clones. The CDR3 runs 12 residues. In germline, CDR1 is MNHNS, CDR2 SASEGT. Trimming shortened V by 6 bases and J by 9 bases, and 12 bases separated the two germline ends. Study outcomes and limitations: Later genetic work tied a missense DCLRE1C variant to beta-chain V and J trimming.

A remark on this clone: Its antigen is not known.

This clonotype originated in a man younger than 40 in good health and CMV-seronegative. This chain connects TRBV6-1 to TRBJ1-5, with D perhaps matching TRBD1 (6 bases). The sequenced sample was PBMCs. Here the CDR3 DNA reads TGTGCCAGCAGGGACAGTGCCGGGCCCCAGCATTTT. Protein product: CASRDSAGPQHF.